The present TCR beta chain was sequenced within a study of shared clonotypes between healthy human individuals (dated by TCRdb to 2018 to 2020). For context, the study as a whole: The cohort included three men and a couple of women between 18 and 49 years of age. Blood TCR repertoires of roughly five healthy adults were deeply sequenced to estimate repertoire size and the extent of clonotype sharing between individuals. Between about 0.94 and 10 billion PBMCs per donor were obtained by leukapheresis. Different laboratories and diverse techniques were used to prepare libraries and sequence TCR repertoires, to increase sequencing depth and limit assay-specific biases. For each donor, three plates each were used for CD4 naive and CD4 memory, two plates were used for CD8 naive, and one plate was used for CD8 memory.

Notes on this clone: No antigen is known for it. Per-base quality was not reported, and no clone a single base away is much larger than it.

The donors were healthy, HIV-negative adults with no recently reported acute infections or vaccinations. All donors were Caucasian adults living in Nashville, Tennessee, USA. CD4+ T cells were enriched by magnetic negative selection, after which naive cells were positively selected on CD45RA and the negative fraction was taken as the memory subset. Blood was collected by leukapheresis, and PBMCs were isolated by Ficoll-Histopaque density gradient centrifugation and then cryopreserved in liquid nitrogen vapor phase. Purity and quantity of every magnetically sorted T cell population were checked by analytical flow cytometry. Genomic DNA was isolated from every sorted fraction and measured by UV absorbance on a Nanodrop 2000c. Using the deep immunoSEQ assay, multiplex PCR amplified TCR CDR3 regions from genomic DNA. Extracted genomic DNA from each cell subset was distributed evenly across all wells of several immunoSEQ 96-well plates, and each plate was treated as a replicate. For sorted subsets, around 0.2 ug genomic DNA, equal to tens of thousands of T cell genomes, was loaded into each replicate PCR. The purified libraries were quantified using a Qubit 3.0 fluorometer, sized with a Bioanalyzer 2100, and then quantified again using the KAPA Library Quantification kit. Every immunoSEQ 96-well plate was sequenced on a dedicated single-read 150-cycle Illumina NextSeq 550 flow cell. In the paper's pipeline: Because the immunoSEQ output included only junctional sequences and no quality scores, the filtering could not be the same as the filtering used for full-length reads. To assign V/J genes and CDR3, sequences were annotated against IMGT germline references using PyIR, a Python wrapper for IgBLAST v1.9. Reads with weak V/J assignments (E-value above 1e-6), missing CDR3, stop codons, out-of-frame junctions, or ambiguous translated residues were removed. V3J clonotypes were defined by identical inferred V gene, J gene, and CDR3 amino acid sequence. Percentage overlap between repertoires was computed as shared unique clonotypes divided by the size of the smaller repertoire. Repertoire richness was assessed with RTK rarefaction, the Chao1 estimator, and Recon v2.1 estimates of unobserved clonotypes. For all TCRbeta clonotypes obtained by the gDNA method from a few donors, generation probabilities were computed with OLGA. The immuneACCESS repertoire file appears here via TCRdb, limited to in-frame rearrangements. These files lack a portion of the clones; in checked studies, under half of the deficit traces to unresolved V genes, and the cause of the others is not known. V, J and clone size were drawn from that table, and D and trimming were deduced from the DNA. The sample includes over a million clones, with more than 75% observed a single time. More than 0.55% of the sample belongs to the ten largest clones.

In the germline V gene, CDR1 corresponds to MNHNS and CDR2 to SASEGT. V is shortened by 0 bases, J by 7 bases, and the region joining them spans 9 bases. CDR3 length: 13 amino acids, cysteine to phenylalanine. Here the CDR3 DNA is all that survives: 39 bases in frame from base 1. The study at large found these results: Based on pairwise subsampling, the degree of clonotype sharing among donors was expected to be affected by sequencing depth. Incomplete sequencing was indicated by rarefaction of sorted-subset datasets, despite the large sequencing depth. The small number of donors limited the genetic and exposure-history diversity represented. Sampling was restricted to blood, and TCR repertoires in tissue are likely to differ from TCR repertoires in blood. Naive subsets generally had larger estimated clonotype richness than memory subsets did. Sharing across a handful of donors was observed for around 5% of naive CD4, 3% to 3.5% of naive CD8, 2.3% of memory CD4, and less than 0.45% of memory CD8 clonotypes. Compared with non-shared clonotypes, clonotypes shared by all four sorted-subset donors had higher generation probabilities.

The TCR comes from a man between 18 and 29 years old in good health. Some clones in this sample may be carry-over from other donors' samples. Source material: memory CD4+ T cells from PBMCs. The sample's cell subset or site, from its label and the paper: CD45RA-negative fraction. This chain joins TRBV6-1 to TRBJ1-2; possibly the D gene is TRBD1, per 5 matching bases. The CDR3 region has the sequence CASSEARGGGYTF. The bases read TGTGCCAGCAGTGAAGCGCGGGGGGGTGGCTACACCTTC.